This T cell receptor beta chain emerged from a study of read filtering for tumor transcriptome and immune sequencing. There are many counts of this clonotype. The CDR3 spans 16 residues. V shed 6 bases and J 9 bases; nucleotides not matched to a gene: 15. The V gene's germline CDR1 is SNHLY and CDR2 FYNNEI. This library used approximately 0.4 ug RNA and molecular barcoded adaptors spanning alpha/delta and beta/gamma chains. Using its own MiXCR run on the reads, TCRdb lists one record per CDR3 protein. This table has approximately 59,000 distinct CDR3 sequences, roughly an eighth appearing once. Sequencing was performed on a population of CD138-negative cells sorted from bone marrow. The receptor comes from a donor at least 40 years old with multiple myeloma. This chain joins TRBV2 and TRBJ1-3; 9 positions agree with TRBD1. CDR3 residues: CASSNDAGQGPGTIYF. The CDR3 DNA is TGTGCCAGCAGCAACGACGCTGGACAGGGGCCGGGCACCATATATTTT.